This entry describes one T cell receptor (beta chain). Per the study methods: How many nucleated cells were present was estimated from reference gene primer amplification. Profiling relied on immunoSEQ multiplex PCR, and the TCRdb table lists in-frame clones only, not all of them. D and trimming come from the DNA, and the V and J calls and clone size come from that table. The table lists more than 300,000 clones, 92% of them singletons. These data come from a study of blood T cell repertoires in COVID-19. The overall study: Acute-phase and convalescent COVID-19 samples originated in the United States, Italy and Spain. The cDNA or gDNA used as material had been derived from T cells, B-cell-depleted T cells, or PBMCs.

The CDR3 extends over 15 amino acids. V was trimmed by 5 bases and J by 8 bases, leaving 18 bases between them. Germline lookup yields CDR1 SGHVS and CDR2 FQNEAQ. Donors were grouped by their self-reported clinical history. This clonotype originated in a woman in her twenties or thirties who had recovered from COVID-19. The gene calls are TRBV7-8 and TRBJ1-4; D might be TRBD1 (6 bases). Sequenced material: PBMCs or T cells enriched from blood (not recorded which). The CDR3 protein is CASSPGQTGGEKLFF. The CDR3 DNA sequence: TGTGCCAGCAGCCCTGGTCAGACAGGCGGAGAAAAACTGTTTTTT.